The 8 T cell receptor beta chains below were found in one sample sequenced in a study of breast tumors, draining lymph nodes, adjacent tissues. Breast cancer patients provided tissue from their axillary draining lymph nodes. TCRdb re-called the multiplex PCR reads with MiXCR, one entry per CDR3 protein. The sample holds approximately 180,000 distinct CDR3 sequences, around 35% seen once. The sequenced sample consisted of axillary lymph node tissue. The source of these receptors is a female donor with breast cancer. Some clones in this sample may be carry-over from other donors' samples.

In its sample, this clonotype was seen many times. This CDR3 is CASSEAIGYEQYF. In DNA form, the CDR3 reads TGTGCCAGCAGTGAAGCTATTGGGTACGAGCAGTACTTC. The rearrangement uses TRBV6-1 and TRBJ2-7; D not certain. The V and J ends lost 0 bases and 4 bases respectively, with 7 bases between them. CDR3 length: 13 amino acids. Germline V gene sequence: CDR1 MNHNS, CDR2 SASEGT.

This clonotype was observed many times. The chain has TRBV3-1 and TRBJ2-7; D gene unclear. This CDR3 is built from 13 residues. Deletions cut 3 bases from V and 3 bases from J, with 9 bases between. Germline CDR1 LGHDT, CDR2 YNNKEL (reference sequence). CDR3 sequence: CASSQSVSYEQYF. CDR3 bases: TGTGCCAGCAGCCAGTCGGTCAGCTACGAGCAGTACTTC.

Ten or more counts support this clonotype. The chain couples TRBV4-1 to TRBJ1-5, with D unclear. The CDR3 has 15 residues. Germline CDR1 and CDR2: MGHRA and YSYEKL. The ends were cut back, 4 bases at V and 1 base at J, with 11 bases in the middle. CDR3 region: CASSPIGTSNQPQHF. The DNA for the CDR3 is TGCGCCAGCAGCCCCATAGGCACAAGCAATCAGCCCCAGCATTTT.

V gene TRBV12-5 combines with J gene TRBJ1-5; D remains unclear. The germline V gene encodes CDR1 LGHNT and CDR2 FRNRAP. The length of the CDR3 is 12 residues. The V end was cut by 7 bases, the J end by 6 bases, with 10 bases between. The CDR3 here is CASVCSCQPQHF. The CDR3 region has the DNA TGTGCTAGTGTATGCTCGTGTCAGCCCCAGCATTTT.

The V call is TRBV6-1, the J call TRBJ1-5; a weak D match, TRBD1 (6 bases). Germline V gives CDR1 MNHNS, CDR2 SASEGT. The CDR3 has 15 residues. V shed 4 bases and J shed 5 bases, with 15 bases lying between them. CDR3 region: CASSVPKRGDQPQHF. In nucleotides, the CDR3 is TGTGCCAGCAGTGTTCCGAAGAGGGGGGATCAGCCCCAGCATTTT.

This clonotype came up many times. The V call is TRBV2, the J call TRBJ1-3; D may be TRBD1 (6 bases). The CDR3 extends over 14 amino acids. Between the trimmed V and J ends, which lost 9 bases and 0 bases, there was a span of 12 bases. Germline V gives CDR1 SNHLY, CDR2 FYNNEI. CDR3 sequence: CASSQGFSGNTIYF. The CDR3 region has the DNA TGTGCCAGTTCACAGGGATTCTCTGGAAACACCATATATTTT.

Only a few counts were recorded for this clonotype. A much larger clone differs from this one at a single base, so this may be a read error. The chain is built from TRBV5-4 and TRBJ2-1, with D unresolved. Germline assignment: CDR1 SGHNT and CDR2 YYREEE (reference sequence). The CDR3 covers 12 residues. CDR3 residues: CASSLDYTEQFF. CDR3 sequence (DNA): TGTGCCAGCAGCTTGGATTACACTGAGCAGTTCTTC.

In its sample, this clonotype was seen a few times. This may be a read error: a much more frequent sequence differs by one nucleotide. This sequence joins TRBV20-1 and TRBJ2-5; TRBD2 aligns across 7 bases. CDR1 DFQATT and CDR2 SNEGSKA come from the germline V gene (reference sequence). CDR3 length: 12 residues. The CDR3 DNA sequence: TGCAGTGCTAGAGCCCCCGGGGGGACCCCGTACTTC. It yields the protein CSARAPGGTPYF.